This T cell receptor beta chain came from a study of response to subunit inactivated influenza vaccine. TCRdb ran MiXCR on the RT-PCR reads and lists one entry per CDR3 protein. The sample consists of 500,000 to 600,000 distinct CDR3 sequences, over 10% of them appearing once. Many counts were recorded for this clonotype. This CDR3 region has 12 residues. Germline V gene lookup returns CDR1 DFQATT and CDR2 SNEGSKA (reference sequence). Trimming cost V 6 bases and J 6 bases, with 12 bases left between them. The genes are TRBV20-1 and TRBJ2-1; maybe TRBD2 (6 bases). The specimen was PBMCs from blood, collected roughly 45 days after vaccination. This clonotype was sampled from a man aged 50 to 59 who received an inactivated influenza vaccine. CDR3 sequence: CSAEGLPNEQFF. CDR3 coding DNA: TGCAGTGCAGAGGGACTTCCCAATGAGCAGTTCTTC.